Below, 29 T cell receptor beta chains from the same sample are listed, as sequenced in a study of OX40 agonist ivuxolimab in advanced cancers. Some clones are missing from TCRdb's copy, which holds only in-frame ones; the method was immunoSEQ multiplex PCR. The sample lists about 45,000 clones; approximately 91% were seen once. Sequencing used CD4+ or CD8+ T cells sorted from blood, obtained in a trial of the OX40 agonist ivuxolimab. The receptors stem from an adult with an advanced solid tumor such as melanoma, head and neck, liver or kidney cancer.

V gene TRBV5-8 combines with J gene TRBJ1-2; tentative D call: TRBD1 (6 bases). The V end was cut by 4 bases, the J end by 4 bases, with 11 bases between. CDR3 length: 13 residues. Germline values: CDR1 SGHTS, CDR2 YDEGEE. As DNA, the CDR3 is TGTGCCAGCAGCCAGACCAGGGGCTATGGCTACACCTTC. It is translated as CASSQTRGYGYTF.

CDR3 DNA sequence: TGTGCCAGCAGCTTCTGGACAGACGCCTACGAGCAGTACTTC. This translates into CASSFWTDAYEQYF. The rearrangement links TRBV11-2 to TRBJ2-7; TRBD1 might be the D (6 bases). V was pared by 3 bases and J by 2 bases, with 11 bases between. The CDR3 has 14 amino acids. Germline V gives CDR1 SGHAT, CDR2 FQNNGV.

V gene TRBV28 combines with J gene TRBJ1-6, with no clear D. V lost 1 base and J lost 8, with 15 bases in between. From germline, CDR1 is MDHEN and CDR2 SYDVKM. The CDR3 has 16 amino acids. DNA for the CDR3: TGTGCCAGCAGTTTATACCAGGCCAGAGCAGATTCACCCCTCCACTTT. It is translated as CASSLYQARADSPLHF.

As DNA, the CDR3 is TGCGCCAGCAGCTTTTCTAGCGGGCGCTACGAGCAGTACTTC. This codes for CASSFSSGRYEQYF. The rearrangement joins TRBV5-1 to TRBJ2-7; 8 bases are shared with TRBD2. V was clipped by 2 bases and J by 3 bases; unmatched bases: 4. The V gene's germline CDR1 is SGHRS and CDR2 YFSETQ. CDR3 length: 14 residues.

The chain links TRBV14 to TRBJ1-1, with TRBD1 as a possible D gene (5 bases). V lost 4 bases, J lost 4 bases, and 10 bases lay in between. Germline CDR1 is SGHDN and CDR2 is FVKESK. CDR3 size: 13 residues. The CDR3, as DNA: TGTGCCAGCAGCCTCCTGGGGGTCACTGAAGCTTTCTTT. The encoded protein is CASSLLGVTEAFF.

V gene TRBV5-6 combines with J gene TRBJ2-1; weak D call: TRBD2 (6 bases). The CDR3 loop spans 13 amino acids. The V gene's germline CDR1 is SGHDT and CDR2 YYEEEE. Trimming pared 3 bases from V and 13 bases from J, leaving 17 bases between. The CDR3 is CASSSLHRLDQFF. In DNA form, the CDR3 reads TGTGCCAGCAGCTCCCTACACCGACTAGATCAGTTCTTC. Supplemented by reference TRBV5-6 and TRBJ2-1, the full variable domain reads DAGVTQSPTHLIKTRGQQVTLRCSPKSGHDTVSWYQQALGQGPQFIFQYYEEEERQRGNFPDRFSGHQFPNYSSELNVNALLLGDSALYLCASSSLHRLDQFFGPGTRLTVL.

The count of this clone is one. The J gene is TRBJ2-1, the V gene TRBV7-9; weak D call: TRBD2 (5 bases). Germline V gene sequence: CDR1 SEHNR, CDR2 FQNEAQ (reference sequence). V lost 5 bases and J 0 bases, leaving 11 bases between the germline ends. The CDR3 covers 15 residues. The CDR3 here is CASSPTTRSYNEQFF. The CDR3 DNA sequence: TGTGCCAGCAGCCCGACTACCCGCTCCTACAATGAGCAGTTCTTC.

The chain recombines TRBV25-1 with TRBJ2-2, with unresolved D. This CDR3 is built from 11 residues. The germline gives CDR1 MGHDK, CDR2 SYGVNS. V was shortened by 5 bases and J by 7 bases, with 5 bases between the two germline ends. The CDR3, as DNA: TGTGCCAGCAGTCTTCTCGGGGAGCTGTTTTTT. Translation gives CASSLLGELFF.

CDR3 coding DNA: TGTGCCAGCAGCGTAGTCACGGGAGGACCGGGGAATGAGCAGTTCTTC. Encoded protein: CASSVVTGGPGNEQFF. The gene calls are TRBV9 and TRBJ2-1, with 7 positions matching TRBD2. V lost 0 bases to trimming and J lost 7 bases; unmatched junction nucleotides: 10. This CDR3 comprises 16 residues. The germline CDR1 and CDR2 sequences are SGDLS and YYNGEE.

The chain recombines TRBV5-8 with TRBJ1-5; D not resolved. Per the germline V gene, CDR1 is SGHTS and CDR2 is YDEGEE. Trimming removed 0 bases at V and 1 base at J, with 8 bases between. The CDR3 sequence is 15 residues long. DNA of the CDR3: TGTGCCAGCAGCTTGGGGCATGGAAGCAATCAGCCCCAGCATTTT. It specifies CASSLGHGSNQPQHF. Full variable domain (missing parts from reference TRBV5-8 and TRBJ1-5): EAGVTQSPTHLIKTRGQQATLRCSPISGHTSVYWYQQALGLGLQFLLWYDEGEERNRGNFPPRFSGRQFPNYSSELNVNALELEDSALYLCASSLGHGSNQPQHFGDGTRLSIL.

The gene calls are TRBV21-1 and TRBJ2-7; the table's D call of TRBD2 was not tested on the DNA. TRBV21-1 is reported as a pseudogene. The CDR3 contains 16 residues. CDR3 in amino acids: CASSKSRGRQVYEQYF. Here the CDR3 DNA reads TGTGCCAGCAGCAAATCTCGCGGGAGGCAGGTCTACGAGCAGTACTTC.

This chain links TRBV19 with TRBJ1-5; no definite D call. V was trimmed by 7 bases and J by 0 bases, leaving 4 bases between them. The CDR3 contains 12 residues. Germline CDR1 is LNHDA and CDR2 is SQIVND (reference sequence). CDR3 sequence reads: CASTSSNQPQHF. For the CDR3, the DNA is TGTGCCAGTACCAGTAGCAATCAGCCCCAGCATTTT.

The chain uses TRBV5-1 and TRBJ1-1; D not resolved. CDR1 and CDR2 (germline): SGHRS, YFSETQ. This CDR3 is built from 14 residues. The germline V and J ends were trimmed by 2 bases and 1 base, with 9 bases remaining between them. The DNA for the CDR3 is TGCGCCAGCAGCTTTTTTGGGGAGAACACTGAAGCTTTCTTT. This translates into CASSFFGENTEAFF.

CDR3 coding DNA: TGTGCCAGCAGCCCTAGCGGGGGGCGACTGCACCAAGAGACCCAGTACTTC. Translation gives CASSPSGGRLHQETQYF. This chain uses TRBV7-9 with TRBJ2-5; 11 bases are a match to TRBD2. The CDR3 has 17 residues. Trimming removed 5 bases from V and 0 bases from J; junction bases left unmatched: 8. Germline V lookup: CDR1 SEHNR, CDR2 FQNEAQ (reference sequence).

V gene TRBV28 combines with J gene TRBJ1-1; no clear D gene. The CDR3 sequence is 14 residues long. Deletions cut 2 bases from V and 11 bases from J, with 18 bases between. Germline loops: CDR1 MDHEN, CDR2 SYDVKM. The CDR3 here is CASSLPENVFGAFF. CDR3 coding DNA: TGTGCCAGCAGTTTACCTGAAAATGTCTTTGGGGCTTTCTTT.

CDR3 coding DNA: TGTGCCAGCAGCCTCGGACAGGGGGGCGAGCAGTACTTC. Its protein product is CASSLGQGGEQYF. The J gene is TRBJ2-7, the V gene TRBV7-2, with 10 bases matching TRBD1. The CDR3 totals 13 residues. Germline CDR1 SGHTA, CDR2 FQGNSA. The V and J ends lost 5 bases and 6 bases, in that order; junction bases with no gene match: 4.

The chain recombines TRBV11-2 with TRBJ2-7; 7 bases align to TRBD1. This CDR3 is built from 13 residues. Trimming took 5 bases from V and 3 from J; bases not matched to a gene: 4. CDR1 SGHAT and CDR2 FQNNGV come from the germline V gene. The CDR3 DNA follows: TGTGCCAGCAGCCCCGGGACAGACTACGAGCAGTACTTC. Protein product: CASSPGTDYEQYF.

This rearrangement joins TRBV28 to TRBJ2-7, with TRBD2 identical over 7 bases. The trim removed 3 bases at V and 5 bases at J, leaving 1 base unmatched. The CDR3 totals 12 residues. Per the germline V gene, CDR1 is MDHEN and CDR2 is SYDVKM. CDR3 loop: CASSFSGNEQYF. CDR3 coding DNA: TGTGCCAGCAGTTTCAGCGGGAACGAGCAGTACTTC.

The chain employs TRBV6-5 and TRBJ2-1; the D is unclear. The CDR3 loop spans 13 amino acids. V lost 2 bases and J lost 4, with 6 bases in between. Germline assignment: CDR1 MNHEY and CDR2 SVGAGI. The CDR3 here is CASSYQEYNEQFF. The CDR3 DNA sequence: TGTGCCAGCAGTTACCAGGAATACAATGAGCAGTTCTTC.

The J gene is TRBJ2-1, the V gene TRBV6-7; D may be TRBD1 or TRBD2 (6 bases each). TRBV6-7 has ORF status, its function being uncertain. The CDR3 extends over 15 amino acids. With 0 bases removed from V and 7 bases from J, the gap between germline ends came to 13 bases. For the CDR3, the DNA is TGTGCCAGCAGTTACTCGTGCGGGACAATTAATGAGCAGTTCTTC. Encoded protein: CASSYSCGTINEQFF.

This rearrangement joins TRBV27 to TRBJ1-1; 9 nucleotides agree with TRBD1. The CDR3 is 17 residues long. With V trimmed by 0 bases and J by 12 bases, 17 bases remained unmatched. Per germline, CDR1 MNHEY and CDR2 SMNVEV (reference sequence). CDR3 residues: CASSLSGGQQGATGSFF. CDR3 sequence (DNA): TGTGCCAGCAGTTTATCGGGGGGACAACAGGGGGCGACGGGATCTTTCTTT.

The chain joins TRBV4-1 to TRBJ1-2; 10 bases align to TRBD1. CDR3 length: 15 residues. CDR1 MGHRA and CDR2 YSYEKL come from the germline V gene. After removal of 2 bases from V and 6 bases from J, the junction contained 6 bases not matched to a gene. The CDR3 nucleotides read TGCGCCAGCAGCCAAATGACAGGGGGCAAAAATGGCTACACCTTC. Translated: CASSQMTGGKNGYTF.

CDR3 sequence: CASSRRSGTRGELFF. CDR3 in DNA: TGTGCCAGCAGCAGAAGGAGCGGGACCCGCGGGGAGCTGTTTTTT. This chain connects TRBV11-3 to TRBJ2-2; 7 bases are a match to TRBD2. Trimming at V came to 5 bases and at J to 7 bases, leaving 10 bases not matched to a gene. Germline CDR1 SGHNT, CDR2 YENEEA. CDR3 length: 15 amino acids. Looking up the rest from reference TRBV11-3 and TRBJ2-2 gives the full variable domain: EAGVVQSPRYKIIEKKQPVAFWCNPISGHNTLYWYLQNLGQGPELLIRYENEEAVDDSQLPKDRFSAERLKGVDSTLKIQPAELGDSAVYLCASSRRSGTRGELFFGEGSRLTVL.

The V gene is TRBV13, the J gene TRBJ2-7; 12 bases are a match to TRBD1. The germline V gene encodes CDR1 PRHDT and CDR2 FYEKMQ (reference sequence). The CDR3 is 16 amino acids. The junction had 11 bases not matched to a gene; V was cut back by 8 bases and J by 3 bases. CDR3 bases: TGTGCCAGCCGGAGGGGACAGGGGGCCCCCTACTACGAGCAGTACTTC. As protein: CASRRGQGAPYYEQYF.

V is TRBV7-9 and J is TRBJ1-3; D is unresolved. The germline V gene has CDR1 SEHNR and CDR2 FQNEAQ (reference sequence). The CDR3 covers 19 residues. V was trimmed by 5 bases and J by 0 bases, leaving 23 bases between them. The CDR3: CASSHDRSAVWDSGNTIYF. CDR3 nucleotide sequence: TGTGCCAGCAGCCACGATCGATCCGCAGTATGGGACTCTGGAAACACCATATATTTT.

Here the CDR3 reads CATLLAGGYNEQFF. CDR3 sequence (DNA): TGTGCCACCTTACTAGCGGGAGGGTACAATGAGCAGTTCTTC. The J gene is TRBJ2-1, the V gene TRBV28, with 13 bases that match TRBD2. The ends lost 10 bases at V and 4 bases at J; junction bases unmatched: 4. CDR3 length: 14 amino acids. Germline V gene sequence: CDR1 MDHEN, CDR2 SYDVKM.

V and J are TRBV4-2 and TRBJ2-1; TRBD2 aligns across 9 bases. V lost 1 base and J lost 7; bases outside the gene matches: 8. Germline lookup yields CDR1 LGHNA and CDR2 YNFKEQ. This CDR3 contains 16 residues. The chain's CDR3 is CASSQGPSGTGNEQFF. As DNA, the CDR3 is TGTGCCAGCAGCCAAGGCCCTAGCGGGACTGGGAATGAGCAGTTCTTC.

This clone was observed a few times. V gene TRBV2 combines with J gene TRBJ2-5, with D perhaps matching TRBD1 (6 bases). The ends were cut back, 3 bases at V and 3 bases at J, with 11 bases in the middle. Germline CDR1 reads SNHLY; CDR2 reads FYNNEI. The CDR3 consists of 14 residues. The CDR3 DNA follows: TGTGCCAGCAGTGAGGACAGTTCGGAAGAGACCCAGTACTTC. Translated, it gives CASSEDSSEETQYF. Full variable domain (rest looked up from reference TRBV2 and TRBJ2-5): EPEVTQTPSHQVTQMGQEVILRCVPISNHLYFYWYRQILGQKVEFLVSFYNNEISEKSEIFDDQFSVERPDGSNFTLKIRSTKLEDSAMYFCASSEDSSEETQYFGPGTRLLVL.

This chain connects TRBV11-2 to TRBJ1-2; 10 bases map to TRBD1. CDR1 is SGHAT, CDR2 FQNNGV, per germline. The CDR3 spans 17 residues. The ends lost 5 bases at V and 5 bases at J; junction bases unmatched: 14. The CDR3 DNA reads as TGTGCCAGCAGCCAAATACCCTCCGGGACAGGGGTTTATGGCTACACCTTC. This encodes CASSQIPSGTGVYGYTF. The full variable domain, in which reference TRBV11-2 and TRBJ1-2 provide the parts outside the CDR3, is EAGVAQSPRYKIIEKRQSVAFWCNPISGHATLYWYQQILGQGPKLLIQFQNNGVVDDSQLPKDRFSAERLKGVDSTLKIQPAKLEDSAVYLCASSQIPSGTGVYGYTFGSGTRLTVV.